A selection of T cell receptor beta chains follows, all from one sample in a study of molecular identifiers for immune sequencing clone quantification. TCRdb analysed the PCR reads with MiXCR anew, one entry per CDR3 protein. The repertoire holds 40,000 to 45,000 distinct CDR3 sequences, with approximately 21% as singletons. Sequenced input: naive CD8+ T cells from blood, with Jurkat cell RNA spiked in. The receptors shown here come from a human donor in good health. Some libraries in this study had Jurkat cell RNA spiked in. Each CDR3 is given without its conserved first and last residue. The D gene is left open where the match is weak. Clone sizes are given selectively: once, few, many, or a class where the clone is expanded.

ASSFAGGPYEQY	many	TRBV12-3/TRBV12-4	NA	TRBJ2-7
AGSLTDSYEQY	NA	TRBV7-9	NA	TRBJ2-7
ASSLVADSYEQY	NA	TRBV12-3/TRBV12-4	NA	TRBJ2-7
ASSSVWDETQY	many	TRBV11-2	NA	TRBJ2-5
SSGGLPDTDTQY	many	TRBV20-1	NA	TRBJ2-3
ASSQDGVGAGYEQY	many	TRBV4-3	NA	TRBJ2-7
ASSPTSDWPYEQY	many	TRBV5-1	TRBD2	TRBJ2-7
ASSWAAGLLSDTQY	many	TRBV19	NA	TRBJ2-3
ASSLMRATDTQY	many	TRBV27	NA	TRBJ2-3
ASSNGETGANVLT	many	TRBV19	NA	TRBJ2-6
ASSFPGQATHEQY	many	TRBV7-9	TRBD1	TRBJ2-7